A single sample is the source of the 32 T cell receptor beta chains below, sequenced in a study of CD8 T cell repertoires and HIV-1 epitope variants. Method: immunoSEQ multiplex PCR; TCRdb's copy keeps in-frame clones and lacks some. The sample includes tens of thousands of clones, just under 75% of them seen just once. Sequencing was performed on uncultured baseline CD8+ T cells from peripheral blood mononuclear cells (PBMCs). All receptors derive from a male donor with HIV.

V usage is TRBV29-1 and J usage is TRBJ1-4; a weak D match, TRBD1 (5 bases). V lost 4 bases to trimming and J lost 6 bases, with 18 bases between them. The CDR3 loop spans 15 amino acids. Germline loops: CDR1 SQVTM, CDR2 ANQGSEA. The CDR3 protein is CSVVTVGGFHEKLFF. The CDR3 nucleotides are TGCAGCGTTGTCACTGTCGGGGGTTTTCATGAAAAACTGTTTTTT.

V is TRBV6-5 and J is TRBJ2-7; 8 nucleotides match TRBD1. With 2 bases clipped from V and 6 bases from J, the junction kept 3 bases outside the gene matches. The CDR3 sequence is 13 residues long. Germline CDR1 is MNHEY and CDR2 is SVGAGI. CDR3 protein: CASSYARGLEQYF. Written as DNA, the CDR3 is TGTGCCAGCAGTTACGCCAGGGGGCTCGAGCAGTACTTC.

The chain combines TRBV13 with TRBJ2-1; 7 bases are a match to TRBD2. This CDR3 region has 15 residues. With V trimmed by 2 bases and J by 5 bases, 6 bases remained unmatched. CDR1 is PRHDT, CDR2 FYEKMQ, per germline (reference sequence). CDR3 DNA: TGTGCCAGCAGCTTATGGGAGGGAATAGACAATGAGCAGTTCTTC. This encodes CASSLWEGIDNEQFF.

This clone was detected only a few times. J is TRBJ1-5 and V is TRBV5-1, with D maybe TRBD1 (5 bases). Looked up from germline, CDR1 is SGHRS and CDR2 is YFSETQ. Trimming removed 4 bases from V and 4 bases from J, with 9 bases in between. This CDR3 contains 13 residues. The CDR3 protein is CASSPDRNQPQHF. CDR3 nucleotide sequence: TGCGCCAGCAGCCCCGACAGAAATCAGCCCCAGCATTTT.

This clone was detected only once. The chain uses TRBV27 and TRBJ2-1; TRBD2 might be the D (6 bases). The CDR3 contains 16 residues. The germline V gene has CDR1 MNHEY and CDR2 SMNVEV (reference sequence). V lost 6 bases, J lost 2 bases, and 17 bases lay in between. This CDR3 reads CASRSPASATYNEQFF. CDR3 coding DNA: TGTGCCAGCAGAAGCCCGGCTAGCGCCACCTACAATGAGCAGTTCTTC.

This clone was recorded once. V is TRBV19 and J is TRBJ2-7, with 10 bases matching TRBD2. CDR1 is LNHDA and CDR2 is SQIVND in the germline V gene (reference sequence). V gave up 5 bases and J gave up 4 bases; unmatched junction bases: 5. This CDR3 has 14 residues. The CDR3 spells CASSPGLASYEQYF. Here the CDR3 DNA reads TGTGCCAGTAGTCCGGGACTAGCGAGTTACGAGCAGTACTTC.

The rearrangement uses TRBV18 and TRBJ1-1; D remains ambiguous. CDR3 length equals 13 residues. Trimming took off 3 bases at V and 5 bases at J, with 10 bases between the two ends. Germline V gene sequence: CDR1 KGHSH, CDR2 LQKENI. The CDR3 protein is CASSPEDRTEAFF. The DNA for the CDR3 is TGTGCCAGCTCACCGGAGGATCGAACTGAAGCTTTCTTT.

The V call is TRBV19, the J call TRBJ2-7, with 8 bases identical to TRBD2. Germline lookup yields CDR1 LNHDA and CDR2 SQIVND (reference sequence). The CDR3 extends over 15 amino acids. Trimming removed 4 bases from V and 0 bases from J; junction bases left unmatched: 5. For the CDR3, the DNA is TGTGCCAGTAGTACCCCAAGCGGGAGCTCCTACGAGCAGTACTTC. This sequence encodes CASSTPSGSSYEQYF.

This sequence joins TRBV7-9 and TRBJ2-7; tentatively, D is TRBD2 (6 bases). This CDR3 comprises 14 residues. Germline values: CDR1 SEHNR, CDR2 FQNEAQ (reference sequence). Trimming left V 6 bases short and J 7 bases short, with 19 bases between. The CDR3 DNA reads as TGTGCCAGCAGTGTAGGAGGGTTGACGGGAGAGCAGTACTTC. Its protein is CASSVGGLTGEQYF.

This chain joins TRBV6-5 and TRBJ2-7; a possible D gene is TRBD1 (6 bases). Germline assignment: CDR1 MNHEY and CDR2 SVGAGI. The CDR3 extends over 13 amino acids. Trimming removed 7 bases from V and 7 bases from J, with 17 bases in between. The CDR3 is CASTPGTGWEQYF. In DNA, the CDR3 is TGTGCCAGCACCCCAGGAACAGGGTGGGAGCAGTACTTC.

In its sample, this clone was seen a few times. The rearrangement links TRBV7-2 to TRBJ2-7; D remains ambiguous. Germline-derived CDR1 and CDR2 are SGHTA and FQGNSA. The CDR3 loop spans 11 amino acids. V lost 5 bases, J lost 5 bases, and 7 bases lay in between. The CDR3 is CASSRVNEQYF. CDR3 DNA: TGTGCCAGCAGCCGAGTGAACGAGCAGTACTTC.

This clone occurred once. The chain links TRBV6-6 to TRBJ1-1; D is unclear. V lost 6 bases to trimming and J lost 1 base, with 18 bases between them. The CDR3 consists of 16 residues. Germline CDR1 reads MNHNY; CDR2 reads SVGAGI (reference sequence). This CDR3 is CASRRGFEIKNTEAFF. CDR3 sequence (DNA): TGTGCCAGCAGGCGGGGATTCGAGATAAAGAACACTGAAGCTTTCTTT.

The V gene is TRBV27, the J gene TRBJ2-7, with 8 bases matching TRBD2. V lost 5 bases to trimming and J lost 6 bases; unmatched junction nucleotides: 12. This CDR3 contains 15 residues. The V gene's germline CDR1 is MNHEY and CDR2 SMNVEV (reference sequence). CDR3 nucleotides: TGTGCCAGCAGTCCATCGGGAGGGCCTATGGCCGAGCAGTACTTC. It codes for CASSPSGGPMAEQYF.

This chain links TRBV19 with TRBJ2-7; D is unclear. Germline V CDR1 and CDR2: LNHDA, SQIVND (reference sequence). Trimming pared 3 bases from V and 3 bases from J, leaving 9 bases between. The CDR3 covers 13 residues. In nucleotides, the CDR3 is TGTGCCAGTAGTATGCCGGGTAGCTACGAGCAGTACTTC. It encodes CASSMPGSYEQYF.

The genes are TRBV7-2 and TRBJ1-5, with unresolved D. CDR3 length equals 15 residues. V dropped 5 bases and J dropped 0 bases, with 11 bases sitting between them. Germline CDR1 SGHTA, CDR2 FQGNSA. CDR3 region: CASSQSSYSNQPQHF. The CDR3 DNA reads TGTGCCAGCAGCCAGTCCAGTTATAGCAATCAGCCCCAGCATTTT.

The chain recombines TRBV4-1 with TRBJ1-1, with TRBD1 matching 9 bases. CDR1 MGHRA and CDR2 YSYEKL come from the germline V gene. V was pared by 1 base and J by 3 bases, with 0 bases of the junction left unmatched. The CDR3 totals 14 residues. The CDR3 nucleotides are TGCGCCAGCAGCCAAGGGACAGGGGACACTGAAGCTTTCTTT. It yields the protein CASSQGTGDTEAFF.

The chain links TRBV2 to TRBJ1-5; 10 positions agree with TRBD1. CDR1 is SNHLY and CDR2 is FYNNEI in the germline V gene. After removal of 8 bases from V and 7 bases from J, the junction contained 8 bases not matched to a gene. This CDR3 contains 14 residues. CDR3 in amino acids: CASQQGTGDQPQHF. The CDR3 nucleotides read TGTGCCAGCCAACAAGGGACAGGGGACCAGCCCCAGCATTTT.

V usage is TRBV4-3 and J usage is TRBJ2-1; the match to TRBD2 covers 8 bases. With V trimmed by 0 bases and J by 9 bases, 10 bases remained unmatched. This CDR3 region has 16 residues. Germline values: CDR1 LGHNA, CDR2 YSLEER. The CDR3 DNA follows: TGCGCCAGCAGCCAAGATGAAGCGGGGGCCTATGGTGAGCAGTTCTTC. Translation gives CASSQDEAGAYGEQFF.

The chain links TRBV14 to TRBJ2-7; 9 bases align to TRBD2. CDR1 and CDR2 (germline): SGHDN, FVKESK. Trimming at V came to 1 base and at J to 3 bases, leaving 25 bases not matched to a gene. This CDR3 is 22 amino acids long. CDR3 bases: TGTGCCAGCAGCCAAGGGTGGAGGACGGGACCCTGGGGTAGCGGGAGACTCTACGAGCAGTACTTC. It yields the protein CASSQGWRTGPWGSGRLYEQYF.

This clone was detected a few times. The rearrangement joins TRBV18 to TRBJ1-5; D uncertain. The V gene lost 2 bases and the J gene lost 4 bases, with 6 bases spanning the gap. This CDR3 is 13 amino acids long. The germline gives CDR1 KGHSH, CDR2 LQKENI. CDR3 amino acids: CASSPSQNQPQHF. The DNA of the CDR3 is TGTGCCAGCTCACCAAGTCAAAATCAGCCCCAGCATTTT.

The gene calls are TRBV28 and TRBJ2-5, with 8 bases lining up with TRBD2. The CDR3 extends over 15 amino acids. V lost 5 bases to trimming and J lost 5 bases; unmatched junction nucleotides: 10. CDR1 and CDR2 (germline): MDHEN, SYDVKM. The CDR3 loop is CASSMASGGPETQYF. CDR3 sequence (DNA): TGTGCCAGCAGTATGGCATCGGGGGGGCCCGAGACCCAGTACTTC.

The chain joins TRBV7-7 to TRBJ1-1; 10 positions match TRBD1. CDR1 SSHAT and CDR2 FNYEAQ come from the germline V gene (reference sequence). CDR3 length: 13 residues. V trimming: 5 bases; J trimming: 4 bases; junction bases outside the gene matches: 1. CDR3 in amino acids: CASSRDRGTEAFF. CDR3 sequence (DNA): TGTGCCAGCAGCCGGGACAGGGGCACTGAAGCTTTCTTT.

The V and J genes are TRBV5-1 and TRBJ2-5, with 8 bases lining up with TRBD1. Trimming cost V 0 bases and J 1 base; bases outside gene matches: 5. This CDR3 comprises 16 residues. The germline gives CDR1 SGHRS, CDR2 YFSETQ. CDR3 region: CASSLGSDRAQETQYF. The CDR3 coding sequence is TGCGCCAGCAGCTTGGGCTCGGACAGGGCCCAAGAGACCCAGTACTTC.

The genes are TRBV6-5 and TRBJ2-1; D uncertain. The CDR3 covers 15 residues. Looked up from germline, CDR1 is MNHEY and CDR2 is SVGAGI. V was shortened by 4 bases and J by 5 bases, with 15 bases between the two germline ends. Written as DNA, the CDR3 is TGTGCCAGCAGTTTCCCAGGCGCGCAGCACAATGAGCAGTTCTTC. It is translated as CASSFPGAQHNEQFF.

Concerning this clone: Other DNA variants within this sample encode the same CDR3. The J gene is TRBJ2-5, the V gene TRBV28, with D unclear. Germline V gene sequence: CDR1 MDHEN, CDR2 SYDVKM. The length of the CDR3 is 12 residues. V gave up 1 base and J gave up 5 bases, with 5 bases separating them. CDR3 sequence reads: CASSLYRETQYF. The CDR3 bases are TGTGCCAGCAGTTTATATAGGGAGACCCAGTACTTC.

This sequence joins TRBV19 and TRBJ1-6; 9 positions match TRBD1. Unmatched junction bases numbered 7, after V lost 1 base and J lost 9 bases. Germline values: CDR1 LNHDA, CDR2 SQIVND (reference sequence). The CDR3 sequence is 16 residues long. CDR3 in DNA: TGTGCCAGTAGTATAGTCTACAGGGGGCGCGTTTCACCCCTCCACTTT. It codes for CASSIVYRGRVSPLHF.

The genes are TRBV28 and TRBJ2-7, with 10 bases matching TRBD2. Germline lookup yields CDR1 MDHEN and CDR2 SYDVKM. The CDR3 covers 16 residues. V was pared by 4 bases and J by 1 base, with 7 bases of the junction left unmatched. This CDR3 is CASSSLAGGRSYEQYF. The DNA for the CDR3 is TGTGCCAGCAGTTCTTTAGCGGGAGGACGTTCCTACGAGCAGTACTTC.

The chain has TRBV7-3 and TRBJ2-6; D gene ambiguous. Germline CDR1 is SGHTA and CDR2 is FQGTGA. V gave up 5 bases and J gave up 5 bases, with 19 bases separating them. The CDR3 contains 17 residues. CDR3 residues: CASSERRLQSRANVLTF. The CDR3 DNA sequence: TGTGCCAGCAGCGAACGTCGCTTACAAAGTCGGGCCAACGTCCTGACTTTC. Supplemented by reference TRBV7-3 and TRBJ2-6, the full variable domain reads GAGVSQTPSNKVTEKGKYVELRCDPISGHTALYWYRQSLGQGPEFLIYFQGTGAADDSGLPNDRFFAVRPEGSVSTLKIQRTERGDSAVYLCASSERRLQSRANVLTFGAGSRLTVL.

CDR3 in DNA: TGTGCCAGCGCACGTGCCTCCAACAATTACGAGCAGTACTTC. Amino acids: CASARASNNYEQYF. V and J are TRBV7-2 and TRBJ2-7; D is uncertain. Germline CDR1 is SGHTA and CDR2 is FQGNSA. The V end lost 8 bases, the J end lost 4 bases, and 18 bases lay between the germline ends. This CDR3 region has 14 residues.

The rearrangement joins TRBV27 to TRBJ1-5; D not certain. This CDR3 region has 14 residues. V was clipped by 5 bases and J by 3 bases, with 11 bases between them. The V gene's germline CDR1 is MNHEY and CDR2 SMNVEV (reference sequence). The CDR3 nucleotides read TGTGCCAGCAGTGTGAACAGTGCCAATCAGCCCCAGCATTTT. It translates to CASSVNSANQPQHF.

The chain has TRBV6-5 and TRBJ1-5, with D hard to call. This CDR3 is 13 amino acids long. V was shortened by 0 bases and J by 2 bases, with 2 bases between the two germline ends. Germline V gene sequence: CDR1 MNHEY, CDR2 SVGAGI. CDR3 sequence (DNA): TGTGCCAGCAGTTACTCGCGCAATCAGCCCCAGCATTTT. Protein product: CASSYSRNQPQHF.

J is TRBJ1-2 and V is TRBV4-3; D is uncertain. V was pared by 0 bases and J by 4 bases, with 9 bases between. Germline V lookup: CDR1 LGHNA, CDR2 YSLEER. The CDR3 has 14 amino acids. CDR3 in DNA: TGCGCCAGCAGCCAAGATGTGCAGGTCTATGGCTACACCTTC. This translates into CASSQDVQVYGYTF.